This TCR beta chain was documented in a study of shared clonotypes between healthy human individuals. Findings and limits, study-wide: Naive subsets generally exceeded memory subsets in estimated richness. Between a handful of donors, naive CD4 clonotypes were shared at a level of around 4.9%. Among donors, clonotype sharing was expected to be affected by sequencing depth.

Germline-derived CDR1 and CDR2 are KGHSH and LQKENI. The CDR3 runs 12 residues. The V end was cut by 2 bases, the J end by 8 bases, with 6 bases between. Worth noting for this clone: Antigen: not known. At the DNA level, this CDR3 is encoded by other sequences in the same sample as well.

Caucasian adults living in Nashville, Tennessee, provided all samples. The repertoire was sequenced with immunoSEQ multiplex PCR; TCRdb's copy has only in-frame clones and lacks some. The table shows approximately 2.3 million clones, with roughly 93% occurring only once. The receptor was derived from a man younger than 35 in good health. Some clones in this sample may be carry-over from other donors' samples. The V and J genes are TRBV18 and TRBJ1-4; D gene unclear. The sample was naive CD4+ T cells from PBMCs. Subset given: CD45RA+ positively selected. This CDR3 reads CASSPSSEKLFF. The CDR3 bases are TGTGCCAGCTCACCATCATCGGAAAAACTGTTTTTT.